These 8 T cell receptor beta chains were sequenced from one sample in a study of blood T cells in healthy people across ages (dated by TCRdb to between 2014 and 2016). The library was made by 5' RACE. A second PCR of roughly 6 to 11 cycles was run with a J-beta primer mix and a sample-barcoded 5' primer. TCRdb trimmed the raw reads at Q25, called clones with MiXCR and kept productive beta chains. A single entry per CDR3 protein holds the most common genes and DNA from its merged rows. The sample table records approximately 2,000,000 distinct CDR3 sequences; more than 35% of these occur just once. In total, the top ten clones hold about 21% of the sample. Specimen: blood. The receptors were gathered from a human donor in good health.

This clonotype came up a few times. V and J are TRBV6-2 or TRBV6-3 and TRBJ2-1; D might be TRBD2 (7 bases). Trimming shortened V by 6 bases and J by 0 bases, and 27 bases separated the two germline ends. Germline V gene sequence: CDR1 MNHEY, CDR2 SVGEGT. The CDR3 has 20 residues. The CDR3 DNA reads TGTGCCAGCAGACCCCTGAATAACCGGGGGCGCGGGAGCTCCTACAATGAGCAGTTCTTC. Its translation: CASRPLNNRGRGSSYNEQFF.

This clonotype occurred a few times. The gene calls are TRBV7-3 and TRBJ1-2; D is possibly TRBD1 (5 bases). V gave up 8 bases and J gave up 10 bases, with 14 bases separating them. The CDR3 is 11 amino acids. The germline CDR1 and CDR2 sequences are SGHTA and FQGTGA. For the CDR3, the DNA is TGTGCCAGCGGGGCACCCCTCGACTACACCTTC. Amino acids: CASGAPLDYTF.

The J gene is TRBJ1-4, the V gene TRBV25-1; D is perhaps TRBD1 (6 bases). Germline-derived CDR1 and CDR2 are MGHDK and SYGVNS. CDR3 length equals 16 residues. V was cut by 4 bases and J by 7 bases, with 19 bases left in between. CDR3 in amino acids: CASSGSTGGIGEKLFF. DNA of the CDR3: TGTGCCAGCAGTGGCTCTACGGGGGGCATAGGTGAAAAACTGTTTTTT.

This clonotype was recorded a few times. V and J are TRBV29-1 and TRBJ2-5; 12 nucleotides align to TRBD2. Germline assignment: CDR1 SQVTM and CDR2 ANQGSEA. This CDR3 is 14 amino acids long. V shed 6 bases and J 4 bases; nucleotides not matched to a gene: 6. CDR3 coding DNA: TGCAGCGTCGCGACTAGCGGGGGACGAGAGACCCAGTACTTC. Protein sequence: CSVATSGGRETQYF. Full variable domain (remainder filled in from reference TRBV29-1 and TRBJ2-5): SAVISQKPSRDICQRGTSLTIQCQVDSQVTMMFWYRQQPGQSLTLIATANQGSEATYESGFVIDKFPISRPNLTFSTLTVSNMSPEDSSIYLCSVATSGGRETQYFGPGTRLLVL.

This clonotype was detected a few times. The chain combines TRBV4-3 with TRBJ1-1; 7 positions match TRBD1. Germline V gene data show CDR1 as LGHNA and CDR2 as YSLEER. CDR3 length: 14 amino acids. The trim removed 8 bases at V and 2 bases at J, leaving 8 bases unmatched. The CDR3 loop is CASGLGQANTEAFF. The CDR3 DNA sequence: TGCGCCAGCGGCCTCGGACAGGCTAACACTGAAGCTTTCTTT.

The rearrangement uses TRBV4-2 and TRBJ2-7; tentative D call: TRBD1 (6 bases). CDR3 length: 15 amino acids. Germline loops: CDR1 LGHNA, CDR2 YNFKEQ. V lost 0 bases, J lost 5 bases, and 14 bases lay in between. The CDR3 loop is CASSQDGTSYDEQYF. Written as DNA, the CDR3 is TGTGCCAGCAGCCAAGATGGGACAAGTTATGACGAGCAGTACTTC.

The chain has TRBV7-2 and TRBJ2-4; either TRBD1 or TRBD2 may supply D (6 bases each). The CDR3 is 15 amino acids. Germline V lookup: CDR1 SGHTA, CDR2 FQGNSA. V lost 0 bases to trimming and J lost 7 bases, with 13 bases between them. The CDR3 sequence is CASSLAGGARNIQYF. In DNA, the CDR3 is TGTGCCAGCAGCTTAGCGGGGGGCGCGAGGAACATTCAGTACTTC. Filled out from reference TRBV7-2 and TRBJ2-4, the complete variable domain reads GAGVSQSPSNKVTEKGKDVELRCDPISGHTALYWYRQSLGQGLEFLIYFQGNSAPDKSGLPSDRFSAERTGGSVSTLTIQRTQQEDSAVYLCASSLAGGARNIQYFGAGTRLSVL.

This clonotype was counted only a few times. In DNA, the CDR3 is TGTGCCAGCAGCTCCCCCGGCACAGCCGGCTCCGAGGGTTCACCCCTCCACTTT. Its translation is CASSSPGTAGSEGSPLHF. The V and J genes are TRBV7-9 and TRBJ1-6; D is undetermined. Per the germline V gene, CDR1 is SEHNR and CDR2 is FQNEAQ (reference sequence). V lost 4 bases and J lost 9, with 25 bases in between. The CDR3 runs to 18 residues.